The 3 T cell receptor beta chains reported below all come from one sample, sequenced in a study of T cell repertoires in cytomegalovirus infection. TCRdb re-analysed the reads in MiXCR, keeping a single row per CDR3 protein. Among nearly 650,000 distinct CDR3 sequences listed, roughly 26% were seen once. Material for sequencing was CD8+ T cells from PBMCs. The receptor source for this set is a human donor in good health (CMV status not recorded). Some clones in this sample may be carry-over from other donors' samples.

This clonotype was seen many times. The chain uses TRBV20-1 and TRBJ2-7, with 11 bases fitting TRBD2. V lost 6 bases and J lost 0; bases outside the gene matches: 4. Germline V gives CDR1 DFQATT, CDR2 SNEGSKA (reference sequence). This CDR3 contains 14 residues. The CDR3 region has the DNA TGCAGTGCCTCACTAGCGGGGGCCTCCTACGAGCAGTACGTC. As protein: CSASLAGASYEQYV.

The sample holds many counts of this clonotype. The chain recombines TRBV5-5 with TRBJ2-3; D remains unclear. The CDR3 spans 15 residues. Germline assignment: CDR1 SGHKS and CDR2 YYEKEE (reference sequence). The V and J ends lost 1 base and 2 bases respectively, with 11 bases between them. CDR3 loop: CASSLWGGVTDTQYF. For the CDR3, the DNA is TGTGCCAGCAGCTTGTGGGGTGGGGTCACAGATACGCAGTATTTT. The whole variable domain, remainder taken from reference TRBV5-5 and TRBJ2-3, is DAGVTQSPTHLIKTRGQQVTLRCSPISGHKSVSWYQQVLGQGPQFIFQYYEKEERGRGNFPDRFSARQFPNYSSELNVNALLLGDSALYLCASSLWGGVTDTQYFGPGTRLTVL.

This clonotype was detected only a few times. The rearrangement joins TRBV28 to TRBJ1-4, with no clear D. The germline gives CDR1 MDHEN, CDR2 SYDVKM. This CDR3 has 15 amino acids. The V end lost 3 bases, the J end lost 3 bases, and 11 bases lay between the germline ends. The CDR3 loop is CASSFSVIANEKLFF. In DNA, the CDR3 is TGTGCCAGCAGTTTCAGCGTAATAGCTAATGAAAAACTGTTTTTT. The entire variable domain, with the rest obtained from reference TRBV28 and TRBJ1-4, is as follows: DVKVTQSSRYLVKRTGEKVFLECVQDMDHENMFWYRQDPGLGLRLIYFSYDVKMKEKGDIPEGYSVSREKKERFSLILESASTNQTSMYLCASSFSVIANEKLFFGSGTQLSVL.